This T cell receptor beta chain was recorded in a study of OX40 agonist ivuxolimab in advanced cancers. Study-wide context: Patients were treated with ivuxolimab, an agonistic anti-OX40 (CD134) antibody. Every patient in dose escalation had hepatocellular carcinoma, melanoma, renal cell or head and neck cancer. Study-level points and caveats: At 0.1-3.0 mg/kg, partial responders had clonal expansion among the lowest observed.

The repertoire was sequenced with immunoSEQ multiplex PCR; TCRdb's copy has only in-frame clones and lacks some. The data contain roughly 46,000 clones, roughly nine tenths of them singletons. Turning to this clone: Its target is unknown.

Enrollment shut out patients with autoimmune disease history or systemic immunosuppression. Germline trimming cut 0 bases from V and 1 base from J; bases unmatched to any gene: 10. Germline CDR1 reads SGDLS; CDR2 reads YYNGEE. CDR3 size: 18 residues. The sample consisted of CD4+ or CD8+ T cells sorted from blood, taken in a trial of the OX40 agonist ivuxolimab. The clonotype comes from an adult with an advanced solid tumor such as melanoma, head and neck, liver or kidney cancer. This chain connects TRBV9 to TRBJ2-3; 8 nucleotides agree with TRBD2. As DNA, the CDR3 is TGTGCCAGCAGCGTAGAGGGTAGAACGGGAGGGGGCACAGATACGCAGTATTTT. Translating gives CASSVEGRTGGGTDTQYF.